This T cell receptor (beta chain) came from a study of T-cell reconstitution after alpha-beta-depleted transplantation in children. Germline trimming cut 2 bases from V and 7 bases from J; bases unmatched to any gene: 9. The CDR3 extends over 18 amino acids. Germline CDR1 KGHDR, CDR2 SFDVKD. Using unique molecular identifiers, the investigators prepared the TCRbeta library. MiXCR, applied by TCRdb to the PCR reads, yields one record per CDR3 protein. The table records about 420,000 distinct CDR3 sequences, roughly a tenth of them present only once. In this sample, this clonotype turned up a few times.

Specimen: PBMCs from the stem cell graft donor, collected from the stem cell graft. The sequence was collected from a human donor who donated a stem cell graft to a child with acute myeloid leukemia. V is TRBV24-1 and J is TRBJ2-1; 14 positions match TRBD2. CDR3 DNA sequence: TGTGCCACCAGTGATTCCTCCGGGACTAGCGGGGGAGTAAATGAGCAGTTCTTC. Translating gives CATSDSSGTSGGVNEQFF.